Below are 9 T cell receptor beta chains sequenced from a single sample in a study of blood T cell repertoires in COVID-19. Sequencing used immunoSEQ multiplex PCR; TCRdb keeps in-frame clones, though not all of them. Of hundreds of thousands of clones in the sample, 85% were seen once. The sample was peripheral blood. These receptors all come from a man aged 45 to 65 with active or convalescent COVID-19.

V usage is TRBV30 and J usage is TRBJ1-1, with D uncertain. The V gene's germline CDR1 is GTSNPN and CDR2 SVGIG (reference sequence). Trimming removed 7 bases at V and 2 bases at J, with 11 bases between. The CDR3 totals 12 residues. The CDR3 nucleotides read TGTGCCTCCTCGAGGTTAAACACTGAAGCTTTCTTT. It specifies CASSRLNTEAFF.

The rearrangement uses TRBV12-5 and TRBJ1-1; 7 positions agree with TRBD1. The junction had 6 bases not matched to a gene; V was cut back by 11 bases and J by 3 bases. CDR3 length: 12 amino acids. The V gene's germline CDR1 is LGHNT and CDR2 FRNRAP. The CDR3 DNA reads TGTGCTGCTGCCAGGGGGGACACTGAAGCTTTCTTT. Its protein is CAAARGDTEAFF.

The chain combines TRBV30 with TRBJ1-1; a weak D match, TRBD1 (6 bases). Germline CDR1 reads GTSNPN; CDR2 reads SVGIG (reference sequence). The V end was cut by 4 bases, the J end by 8 bases, with 14 bases between. There are 12 residues in the CDR3. DNA for the CDR3: TGTGCCTGGAAAGGGTCAGGGGCCGAAGCTTTCTTT. Translation gives CAWKGSGAEAFF. Complete variable domain (other parts from reference TRBV30 and TRBJ1-1): SQTIHQWPATLVQPVGSPLSLECTVEGTSNPNLYWYRQAAGRGLQLLFYSVGIGQISSEVPQNLSASRPQDRQFILSSKKLLLSDSGFYLCAWKGSGAEAFFGQGTRLTVV.

J is TRBJ1-1 and V is TRBV7-9; TRBD1 matches at 9 bases. Germline-derived CDR1 and CDR2 are SEHNR and FQNEAQ (reference sequence). The CDR3 runs 16 residues. With V trimmed by 3 bases and J by 1 base, 6 bases remained unmatched. CDR3 nucleotides: TGTGCCAGCAGCTTCGGGACAGGGCCGAGGAACACTGAAGCTTTCTTT. It encodes CASSFGTGPRNTEAFF.

The chain uses TRBV10-3 and TRBJ2-4; 8 positions agree with TRBD1. Trimming at V came to 6 bases and at J to 7 bases, leaving 5 bases not matched to a gene. This CDR3 region has 13 residues. Per germline, CDR1 ENHRY and CDR2 SYGVKD. CDR3 DNA sequence: TGTGCCATCAGCCAGACAGGGGTGAACATTCAGTACTTC. It codes for CAISQTGVNIQYF.

The chain recombines TRBV10-3 with TRBJ2-3; 16 nucleotides align to TRBD2. This CDR3 contains 18 residues. The germline V gene encodes CDR1 ENHRY and CDR2 SYGVKD. V dropped 10 bases and J dropped 2; count of bases not matched to a gene: 12. The CDR3 DNA is TGTGCCACACTTCCGGGACTAGCGGGAGGGCGGCCCACAGATACGCAGTATTTT. This gives the protein CATLPGLAGGRPTDTQYF.

V and J are TRBV7-6 and TRBJ2-2; 13 bases are shared with TRBD2. CDR1 and CDR2 from the germline V gene are SGHVS and FNYEAQ. The CDR3 has 19 residues. J was trimmed by 3 bases and V by 1 base; bases with no gene match: 8. CDR3: CASSLELGLAGSYTGELFF. CDR3 DNA: TGTGCCAGCAGCTTAGAATTGGGACTAGCGGGATCCTACACCGGGGAGCTGTTTTTT.

This clone was counted only a few times. The chain joins TRBV30 to TRBJ2-5; D call uncertain. V was shortened by 1 base and J by 0 bases, with 15 bases between the two germline ends. CDR1 is GTSNPN, CDR2 SVGIG, per germline (reference sequence). CDR3 size: 16 residues. The CDR3 nucleotides are TGTGCCTGGAGTGGATACCCCTCAGAAAACCAAGAGACCCAGTACTTC. This sequence encodes CAWSGYPSENQETQYF.

This rearrangement joins TRBV2 to TRBJ1-2; 8 bases line up with TRBD1. The germline V gene encodes CDR1 SNHLY and CDR2 FYNNEI. With V trimmed by 8 bases and J by 7 bases, 12 bases remained unmatched. This CDR3 region has 14 residues. CDR3 sequence: CASFAGAGGFGYTF. The CDR3, as DNA: TGTGCCAGCTTCGCGGGTGCAGGGGGCTTTGGCTACACCTTC.